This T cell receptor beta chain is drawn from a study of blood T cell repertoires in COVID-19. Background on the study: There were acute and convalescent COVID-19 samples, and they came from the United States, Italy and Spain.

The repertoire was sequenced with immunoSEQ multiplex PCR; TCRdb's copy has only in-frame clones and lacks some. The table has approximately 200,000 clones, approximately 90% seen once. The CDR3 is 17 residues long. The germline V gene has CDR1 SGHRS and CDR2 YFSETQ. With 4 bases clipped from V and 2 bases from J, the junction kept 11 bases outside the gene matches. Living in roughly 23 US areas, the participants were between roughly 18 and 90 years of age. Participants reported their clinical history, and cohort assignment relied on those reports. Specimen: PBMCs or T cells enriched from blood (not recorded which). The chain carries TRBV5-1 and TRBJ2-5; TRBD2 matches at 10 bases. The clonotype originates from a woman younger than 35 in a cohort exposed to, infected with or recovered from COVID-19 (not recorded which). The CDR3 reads CASSLGLVLAGQETQYF. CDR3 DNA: TGCGCCAGCAGCCTGGGGCTCGTACTAGCGGGACAAGAGACCCAGTACTTC.